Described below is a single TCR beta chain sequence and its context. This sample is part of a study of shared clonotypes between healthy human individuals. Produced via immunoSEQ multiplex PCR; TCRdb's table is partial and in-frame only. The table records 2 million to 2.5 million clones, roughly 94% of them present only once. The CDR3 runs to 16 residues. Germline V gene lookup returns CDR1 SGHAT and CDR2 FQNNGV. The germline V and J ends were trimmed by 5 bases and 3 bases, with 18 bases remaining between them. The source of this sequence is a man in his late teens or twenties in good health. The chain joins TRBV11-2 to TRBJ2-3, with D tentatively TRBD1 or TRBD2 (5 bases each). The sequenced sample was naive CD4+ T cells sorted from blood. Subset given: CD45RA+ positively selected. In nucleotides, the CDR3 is TGTGCCAGCAGCGTAGGTCGGGACGGAATTACAGATACGCAGTATTTT. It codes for CASSVGRDGITDTQYF.